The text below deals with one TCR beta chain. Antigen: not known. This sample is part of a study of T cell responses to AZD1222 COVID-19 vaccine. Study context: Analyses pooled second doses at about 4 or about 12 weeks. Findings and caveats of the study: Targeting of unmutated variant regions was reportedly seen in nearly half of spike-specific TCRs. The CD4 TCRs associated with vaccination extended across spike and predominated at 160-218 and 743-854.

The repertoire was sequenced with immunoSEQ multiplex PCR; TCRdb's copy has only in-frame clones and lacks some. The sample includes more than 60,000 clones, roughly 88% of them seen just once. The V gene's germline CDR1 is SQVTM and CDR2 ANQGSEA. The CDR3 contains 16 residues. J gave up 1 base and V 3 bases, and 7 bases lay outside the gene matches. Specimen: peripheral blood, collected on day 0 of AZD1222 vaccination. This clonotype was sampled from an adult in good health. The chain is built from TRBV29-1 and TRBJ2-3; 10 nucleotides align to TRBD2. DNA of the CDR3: TGCAGCGTTGAGGTGGGGCTAGCGGGAGGCACAGATACGCAGTATTTT. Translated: CSVEVGLAGGTDTQYF.